This record concerns one T cell receptor (beta chain) sequence. Antigen: not known. The CDR3 runs 17 residues. Trimming removed 0 bases at V and 2 bases at J, with 14 bases between. Germline CDR1 and CDR2: LGHNA and YSLEER. The sample originates from a study of T cell responses to AZD1222 COVID-19 vaccine. Study-wide findings and caveats: None of the repertoires were sampled until the peak T cell response had passed. The sample set comprised mostly white British donors with more females, and clonal diversity was possibly underestimated.

Data came from immunoSEQ multiplex PCR; TCRdb stores just in-frame clones and leaves some out. This repertoire shows approximately 150,000 clones, over 80% found once; its top ten account for 4.3%. This TCR came from an adult who received the MenACWY meningococcal vaccine as a control. This chain connects TRBV4-3 to TRBJ2-1, with D unclear. Sample: peripheral blood, taken 28 days after the second dose of the MenACWY control vaccine. The CDR3 reads CASSQDGLRTAYNEQFF. The CDR3 coding sequence is TGCGCCAGCAGCCAAGACGGGCTCCGCACCGCCTACAATGAGCAGTTCTTC.